This entry features one T cell receptor (beta chain) sequence. Original processing methods: Nucleated cell number was recorded as an estimate derived from reference gene primer amplification. The data were produced by immunoSEQ multiplex PCR, yet TCRdb's version contains in-frame clones alone and is incomplete. V and J calls and clone size are as listed in that table; D and trimming were resolved from the DNA. The sample holds over 200,000 clones, over 75% seen once. Unmatched junction bases numbered 21, after V lost 11 bases and J lost 7 bases. This CDR3 region has 17 residues. The data originate from a study of blood T cell repertoires in COVID-19. The wider study: Samples taken during acute and convalescent COVID-19 were collected in the United States, Italy and Spain.

The chain employs TRBV23-1 and TRBJ1-3; 9 positions agree with TRBD1. TRBV23-1 is annotated as an ORF whose role is uncertain. This sequence was found in a woman in her forties or fifties who had recovered from COVID-19. The source material was PBMCs or T cells enriched from blood (not recorded which). The CDR3 is CAGRPAMRDRDRNTIYF. The CDR3, as DNA: TGCGCCGGCCGACCCGCGATGAGGGACAGGGATAGGAACACCATATATTTT.